The 30 T cell receptor beta chains in this list originate from one sample, sequenced in a study of T cells in Graves' hyperthyroidism and ophthalmopathy. Regions amplified from RNA transcripts were the TCR beta CDR3 regions. The HTBI primer set drove a first-round RT-PCR of the TCR CDR3. In TCRdb, the multiplex PCR reads were re-called with MiXCR into one record per CDR3 protein. The sample carries about 560,000 distinct CDR3 sequences, roughly 15% recorded once. The sequencing input was blood. Receptors were obtained from a woman aged 35 to 49 with Graves' hyperthyroidism.

This clonotype came up a few times. This chain uses TRBV4-2 with TRBJ1-1, with D tentatively TRBD1 (5 bases). Germline V gene lookup returns CDR1 LGHNA and CDR2 YNFKEQ. Trimming cost V 4 bases and J 1 base, with 10 bases left between them. The CDR3 length is 14 residues. The CDR3 coding sequence is TGTGCCAGCAGCCTAAATACAGGGAACACTGAAGCTTTCTTT. Encoded protein: CASSLNTGNTEAFF.

Ten or more counts support this clonotype. The chain links TRBV7-8 to TRBJ2-5, with D uncertain. This CDR3 is 14 amino acids long. Germline values: CDR1 SGHVS, CDR2 FQNEAQ. Between the trimmed V and J ends, which lost 0 bases and 5 bases, there was a span of 10 bases. DNA of the CDR3: TGTGCCAGCAGCTTAGCTTCGGACGGGGAGACCCAGTACTTC. Protein sequence: CASSLASDGETQYF.

This clonotype was counted a single time. J is TRBJ1-1 and V is TRBV4-1; 7 positions agree with TRBD1. The CDR3 contains 16 residues. Germline V lookup: CDR1 MGHRA, CDR2 YSYEKL. Trimming cost V 3 bases and J 1 base; bases outside gene matches: 8. CDR3 DNA sequence: TGCGCCAGCAGCCAGGTCGGGGGGACAGAGAACACTGAAGCTTTCTTT. Translation gives CASSQVGGTENTEAFF.

This clonotype has a count of ten or more. V and J are TRBV30 and TRBJ2-1; tentative D call: TRBD1 (6 bases). Deletions cut 4 bases from V and 0 bases from J, with 10 bases between. This CDR3 spans 14 amino acids. CDR1 and CDR2 from the germline V gene are GTSNPN and SVGIG (reference sequence). The CDR3 region is CAWKDSSSYNEQFF. The CDR3 nucleotides are TGTGCCTGGAAGGACAGCAGCTCCTACAATGAGCAGTTCTTC.

Many counts were recorded for this clonotype. The chain carries TRBV7-2 and TRBJ2-1; the D gene is possibly TRBD2 (6 bases). Per the germline V gene, CDR1 is SGHTA and CDR2 is FQGNSA. V lost 4 bases, J lost 0 bases, and 13 bases lay in between. The CDR3 consists of 16 residues. CDR3 loop: CASSSGLLGSYNEQFF. The CDR3 DNA is TGTGCCAGCAGCTCGGGACTCCTCGGCTCCTACAATGAGCAGTTCTTC.

The genes are TRBV19 and TRBJ2-3; D perhaps matches TRBD1 (6 bases). The V end was cut by 5 bases, the J end by 2 bases, with 14 bases between. Germline assignment: CDR1 LNHDA and CDR2 SQIVND (reference sequence). The CDR3 runs to 15 residues. In DNA form, the CDR3 reads TGTGCCAGTAGTCCAGGGACACTTAACACAGATACGCAGTATTTT. This codes for CASSPGTLNTDTQYF.

This clonotype came up a few times. The chain carries TRBV9 and TRBJ2-7; D unresolved. Germline values: CDR1 SGDLS, CDR2 YYNGEE. CDR3 length: 15 residues. Trimming shortened V by 0 bases and J by 3 bases, and 13 bases separated the two germline ends. The CDR3 nucleotides are TGTGCCAGCAGCGTAGACCCTGTTCAGGTCTACGAGCAGTACTTC. Residues: CASSVDPVQVYEQYF. Supplemented by reference TRBV9 and TRBJ2-7, the full variable domain reads DSGVTQTPKHLITATGQRVTLRCSPRSGDLSVYWYQQSLDQGLQFLIQYYNGEERAKGNILERFSAQQFPDLHSELNLSSLELGDSALYFCASSVDPVQVYEQYFGPGTRLTVT.

This clonotype was seen only a few times. The rearrangement links TRBV7-2 to TRBJ2-7; 10 bases are a match to TRBD2. The V and J ends lost 1 base and 9 bases, in that order; junction bases with no gene match: 12. Germline-derived CDR1 and CDR2 are SGHTA and FQGNSA. The CDR3 contains 16 residues. This chain's CDR3 is CASSLGTSGTVYAQYF. In DNA form, the CDR3 reads TGTGCCAGCAGCTTAGGGACTAGCGGTACCGTCTATGCGCAGTACTTC. Based on the CDR3 plus reference TRBV7-2 and TRBJ2-7, the full variable domain is GAGVSQSPSNKVTEKGKDVELRCDPISGHTALYWYRQSLGQGLEFLIYFQGNSAPDKSGLPSDRFSAERTGGSVSTLTIQRTQQEDSAVYLCASSLGTSGTVYAQYFGPGTRLTVT.

A remark on this clonotype: A read error may be the cause here, since a much bigger clone is one base away. The chain carries TRBV4-1 and TRBJ2-5, with D possibly TRBD1 on 5 matching bases. Trimming pared 2 bases from V and 4 bases from J, leaving 11 bases between. The CDR3 contains 14 residues. Germline CDR1 reads MGHRA; CDR2 reads YSYEKL. CDR3 in DNA: TGCGCCAGCAGCCAACCGACAGATCGAGAGACCCAGTACTTC. It encodes CASSQPTDRETQYF.

This clonotype was detected only once. The chain combines TRBV7-6 with TRBJ1-1; D uncertain. From germline, CDR1 is SGHVS and CDR2 FNYEAQ. CDR3 length equals 13 residues. The ends were cut back, 2 bases at V and 5 bases at J, with 9 bases in the middle. The CDR3 nucleotides are TGTGCCAGCAGCTTAAAAACTGGAACTGAAGCTTTCTTT. Translated: CASSLKTGTEAFF.

This clonotype has a count of ten or more. V is TRBV28 and J is TRBJ2-3, with TRBD1 matching 7 bases. CDR3 length equals 14 residues. Looked up from germline, CDR1 is MDHEN and CDR2 is SYDVKM. After removal of 5 bases from V and 5 bases from J, the junction contained 7 bases not matched to a gene. CDR3 nucleotides: TGTGCCAGCAGTCCTGGGGACAGAGGAGATACGCAGTATTTT. It yields the protein CASSPGDRGDTQYF.

The sample holds a few counts of this clonotype. In DNA, the CDR3 is TGTGCCATCAGAGGGACAGGGGACGAGCAGTACTTC. The encoded protein is CAIRGTGDEQYF. This rearrangement joins TRBV10-3 to TRBJ2-7; TRBD1 matches 10 bases. V lost 6 bases to trimming and J lost 5 bases; unmatched junction nucleotides: 1. This CDR3 contains 12 residues. CDR1 and CDR2 from the germline V gene are ENHRY and SYGVKD.

There are many counts of this clonotype. The rearrangement joins TRBV12-3 or TRBV12-4 to TRBJ2-1; no reliable D call. V lost 7 bases, J lost 8 bases, and 9 bases lay in between. CDR3 length: 11 residues. CDR3 in amino acids: CASTFRHEQFF. Here the CDR3 DNA reads TGTGCCAGCACGTTCCGGCATGAGCAGTTCTTC.

CDR3 amino acids: CASSAQDRNTEAFF. The CDR3 nucleotides are TGCGCCAGCAGCGCTCAGGATAGAAACACTGAAGCTTTCTTT. V and J are TRBV5-1 and TRBJ1-1; no firm D call. Germline V lookup: CDR1 SGHRS, CDR2 YFSETQ. This CDR3 region has 14 residues. V lost 4 bases, J lost 2 bases, and 12 bases lay in between.

This clonotype was observed many times. V usage is TRBV20-1 and J usage is TRBJ1-5; TRBD1 might be the D (6 bases). CDR1 is DFQATT and CDR2 is SNEGSKA in the germline V gene (reference sequence). CDR3 length: 15 residues. V was trimmed by 6 bases and J by 4 bases, leaving 19 bases between them. For the CDR3, the DNA is TGCAGTGCCTTTATAGCAGGGGCGGGAAATCAGCCCCAGCATTTT. Translated: CSAFIAGAGNQPQHF.

This clonotype has more than one count but fewer than ten. CDR3 nucleotide sequence: TGCAGTGCCCCCGCCGAGGTTGCCCCCTACGAGCAGTACTTC. Translation gives CSAPAEVAPYEQYF. The V call is TRBV20-1, the J call TRBJ2-7, with unresolved D. V lost 6 bases to trimming and J lost 2 bases, with 17 bases between them. CDR3 size: 14 residues. Germline CDR1 DFQATT, CDR2 SNEGSKA (reference sequence).

There are a few counts of this clonotype. This chain uses TRBV5-1 with TRBJ1-1; 12 bases line up with TRBD1. Germline V gives CDR1 SGHRS, CDR2 YFSETQ. The CDR3 loop spans 16 amino acids. V lost 3 bases to trimming and J lost 5 bases; unmatched junction nucleotides: 8. The CDR3 protein is CASSYGTGGGRTEAFF. CDR3 in DNA: TGCGCCAGCAGCTACGGGACAGGGGGCGGGAGGACTGAAGCTTTCTTT.

This clonotype came up many times. J is TRBJ1-4 and V is TRBV27, with TRBD1 matching over 9 bases. The germline gives CDR1 MNHEY, CDR2 SMNVEV (reference sequence). The trim removed 6 bases at V and 11 bases at J, leaving 7 bases unmatched. The CDR3 has 13 residues. CDR3 amino acids: CASRSGQGTKLFF. In nucleotides, the CDR3 is TGTGCCAGCAGGTCGGGACAGGGAACGAAACTGTTTTTT.

Note on this clonotype: Given a much more abundant clone one base away, this may be a read error. V and J are TRBV3-1 and TRBJ2-2; 7 bases fit TRBD1. Per germline, CDR1 LGHDT and CDR2 YNNKEL (reference sequence). The CDR3 runs to 12 residues. Trimming took 8 bases from V and 6 from J; bases not matched to a gene: 3. The DNA for the CDR3 is TGTGCCAGCCAAGGGGGCCCCGGGGAGCTGTTTTTT. It is translated as CASQGGPGELFF.

This chain links TRBV7-9 with TRBJ2-1; maybe TRBD2 (6 bases). The germline gives CDR1 SEHNR, CDR2 FQNEAQ (reference sequence). V dropped 10 bases and J dropped 6 bases, with 19 bases sitting between them. The CDR3 sequence is 14 residues long. Here the CDR3 reads CAIDPPGLLNEQFF. CDR3 coding DNA: TGTGCCATCGACCCTCCGGGACTTCTCAATGAGCAGTTCTTC.

This clonotype was observed many times. V gene TRBV11-1 combines with J gene TRBJ2-7; D might be TRBD1 (6 bases). The germline V and J ends were trimmed by 6 bases and 1 base, with 16 bases remaining between them. Germline CDR1 is SGHAT and CDR2 is FQDESV (reference sequence). CDR3 length: 15 amino acids. Here the CDR3 DNA reads TGTGCCAGCAGAAAGGCAGGGGAAGGATCCTACGAGCAGTACTTC. Amino acid sequence: CASRKAGEGSYEQYF.

This clonotype was seen repeatedly, ten times or more. The V call is TRBV2, the J call TRBJ2-1; 7 positions match TRBD2. The CDR3 sequence is 13 residues long. Germline assignment: CDR1 SNHLY and CDR2 FYNNEI. The trim removed 8 bases at V and 6 bases at J, leaving 7 bases unmatched. The CDR3 nucleotides read TGTGCCAGCGGGGAGGGCCTTTTCAATGAGCAGTTCTTC. This sequence encodes CASGEGLFNEQFF.

This clonotype was found many times. The rearrangement joins TRBV20-1 to TRBJ1-5; the match to TRBD1 covers 7 bases. CDR1 is DFQATT and CDR2 is SNEGSKA in the germline V gene (reference sequence). The CDR3 is 17 amino acids. V was clipped by 7 bases and J by 0 bases; unmatched bases: 15. CDR3 nucleotide sequence: TGCAGTGTAACCCGGGACAGCCTGCGTTCTAGCAATCAGCCCCAGCATTTT. Its translation: CSVTRDSLRSSNQPQHF.

This clonotype was picked up many times. The chain employs TRBV12-3 or TRBV12-4 and TRBJ1-5, with 9 bases aligning to TRBD1. This CDR3 comprises 16 residues. The V segment lost 5 bases and the J segment 7 bases; nucleotides outside the gene matches: 12. The CDR3: CASSDRDRERGQPQHF. Written as DNA, the CDR3 is TGTGCCAGCAGTGACCGGGACAGGGAACGAGGACAGCCCCAGCATTTT.

The chain employs TRBV19 and TRBJ1-5, with D uncertain. Looked up from germline, CDR1 is LNHDA and CDR2 is SQIVND (reference sequence). V was trimmed by 6 bases and J by 7 bases, leaving 13 bases between them. This CDR3 has 13 amino acids. CDR3 coding DNA: TGTGCCAGTAGCTTTGGTTTCTTACAGCCCCAGCATTTT. It specifies CASSFGFLQPQHF.

This chain connects TRBV5-1 to TRBJ2-2, with TRBD2 identical over 9 bases. This CDR3 comprises 18 residues. V dropped 3 bases and J dropped 5; count of bases not matched to a gene: 14. Germline V gene data show CDR1 as SGHRS and CDR2 as YFSETQ. CDR3 nucleotide sequence: TGCGCCAGCAGCTACACCGGGACTAGCTATATTAGGACCGGGGAGCTGTTTTTT. Protein: CASSYTGTSYIRTGELFF.

This clonotype was seen at least ten times. This chain uses TRBV18 with TRBJ2-3, with 10 bases fitting TRBD2. This CDR3 has 16 residues. The germline V gene has CDR1 KGHSH and CDR2 LQKENI. Trimming at V came to 2 bases and at J to 0 bases, leaving 2 bases not matched to a gene. In DNA, the CDR3 is TGTGCCAGCTCACCAAGACTAGCGGGCAGCACAGATACGCAGTATTTT. Amino acids: CASSPRLAGSTDTQYF.

The chain employs TRBV5-4 and TRBJ2-2, with 7 bases aligning to TRBD2. There are 15 residues in the CDR3. Germline V lookup: CDR1 SGHNT, CDR2 YYREEE (reference sequence). The ends lost 7 bases at V and 5 bases at J; junction bases unmatched: 11. The CDR3 DNA follows: TGTGCCAGCCGGGGGGAGGGAGAACGTACCGGGGAGCTGTTTTTT. Translating it yields CASRGEGERTGELFF.

The gene calls are TRBV19 and TRBJ1-5; tentatively, D is TRBD1 (6 bases). Germline loops: CDR1 LNHDA, CDR2 SQIVND (reference sequence). This CDR3 comprises 15 residues. Trimming took off 4 bases at V and 0 bases at J, with 10 bases between the two ends. The CDR3 sequence: CASSTLDSSNQPQHF. The CDR3 nucleotides are TGTGCCAGTAGTACTTTGGACAGTAGCAATCAGCCCCAGCATTTT. Full variable domain (outside the CDR3, taken from reference TRBV19 and TRBJ1-5): DGGITQSPKYLFRKEGQNVTLSCEQNLNHDAMYWYRQDPGQGLRLIYYSQIVNDFQKGDIAEGYSVSREKKESFPLTVTSAQKNPTAFYLCASSTLDSSNQPQHFGDGTRLSIL.

Ten or more counts support this clonotype. This chain connects TRBV9 to TRBJ1-4, with D possibly TRBD1 on 6 matching bases. There are 17 residues in the CDR3. V lost 1 base and J lost 0, with 13 bases in between. Germline CDR1 SGDLS, CDR2 YYNGEE. CDR3 sequence (DNA): TGTGCCAGCAGCGTAAAGGGGGGCATCTCAACTAATGAAAAACTGTTTTTT. Translation gives CASSVKGGISTNEKLFF.